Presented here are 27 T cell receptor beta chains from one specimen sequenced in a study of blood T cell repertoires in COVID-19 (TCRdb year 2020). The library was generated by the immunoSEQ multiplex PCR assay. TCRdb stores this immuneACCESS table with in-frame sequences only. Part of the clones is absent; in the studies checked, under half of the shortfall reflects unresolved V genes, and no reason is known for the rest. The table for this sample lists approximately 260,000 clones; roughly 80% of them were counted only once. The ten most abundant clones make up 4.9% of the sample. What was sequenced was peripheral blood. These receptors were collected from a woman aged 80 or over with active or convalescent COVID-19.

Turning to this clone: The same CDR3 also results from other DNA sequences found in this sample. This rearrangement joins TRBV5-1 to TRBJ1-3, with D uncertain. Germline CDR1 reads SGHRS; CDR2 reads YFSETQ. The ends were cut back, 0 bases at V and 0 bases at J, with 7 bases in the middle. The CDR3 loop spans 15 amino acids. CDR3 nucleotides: TGCGCCAGCAGCTTGGCCGGGAGCTCTGGAAACACCATATATTTT. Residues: CASSLAGSSGNTIYF.

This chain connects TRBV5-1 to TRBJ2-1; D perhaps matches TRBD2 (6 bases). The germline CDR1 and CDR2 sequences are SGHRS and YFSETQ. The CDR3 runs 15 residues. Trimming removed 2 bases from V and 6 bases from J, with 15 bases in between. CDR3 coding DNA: TGCGCCAGCAGCTTACGCGGGGCCGATTCCAATGAGCAGTTCTTC. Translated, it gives CASSLRGADSNEQFF.

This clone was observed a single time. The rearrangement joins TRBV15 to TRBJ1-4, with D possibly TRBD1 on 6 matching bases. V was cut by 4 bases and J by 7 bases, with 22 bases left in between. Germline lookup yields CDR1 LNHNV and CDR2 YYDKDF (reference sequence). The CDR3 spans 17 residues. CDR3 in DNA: TGTGCCACCAGCACTCACCGGTTACAGGGAAAAGCTGAAAAACTGTTTTTT. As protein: CATSTHRLQGKAEKLFF.

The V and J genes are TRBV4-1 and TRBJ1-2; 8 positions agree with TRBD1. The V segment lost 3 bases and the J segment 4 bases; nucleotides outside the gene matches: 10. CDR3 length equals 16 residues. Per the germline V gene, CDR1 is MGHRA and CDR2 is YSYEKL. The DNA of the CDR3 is TGCGCCAGCAGCCAGCTCCAGGGACAGGAGGGCTATGGCTACACCTTC. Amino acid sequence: CASSQLQGQEGYGYTF.

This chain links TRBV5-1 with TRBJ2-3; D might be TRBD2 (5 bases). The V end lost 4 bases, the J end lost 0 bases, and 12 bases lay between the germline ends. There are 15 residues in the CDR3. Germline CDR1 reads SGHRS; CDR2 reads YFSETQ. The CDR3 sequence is CASSLRLSSTDTQYF. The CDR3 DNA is TGCGCCAGCAGCCTGAGACTAAGCAGCACAGATACGCAGTATTTT.

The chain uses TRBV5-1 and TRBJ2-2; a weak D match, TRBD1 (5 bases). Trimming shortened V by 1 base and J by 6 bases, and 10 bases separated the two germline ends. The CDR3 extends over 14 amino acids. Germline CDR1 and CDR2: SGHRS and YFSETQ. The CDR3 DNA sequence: TGCGCCAGCAGCTTGCGTGGCAGGGCCGGGGAGCTGTTTTTT. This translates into CASSLRGRAGELFF.

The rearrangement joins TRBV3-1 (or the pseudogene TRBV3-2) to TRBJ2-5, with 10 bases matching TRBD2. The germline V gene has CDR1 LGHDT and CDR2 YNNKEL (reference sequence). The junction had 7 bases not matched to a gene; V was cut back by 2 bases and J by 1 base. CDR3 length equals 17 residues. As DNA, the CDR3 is TGTGCCAGCAGCCAACCCCAAGCGGGGGGGTTCCAAGAGACCCAGTACTTC. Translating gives CASSQPQAGGFQETQYF.

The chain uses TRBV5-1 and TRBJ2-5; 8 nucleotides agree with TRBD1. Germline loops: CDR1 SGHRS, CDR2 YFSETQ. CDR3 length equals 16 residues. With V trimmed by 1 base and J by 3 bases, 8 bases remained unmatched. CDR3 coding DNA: TGCGCCAGCAGCTTGAACAGAGCAGGGGGCAAAGAGACCCAGTACTTC. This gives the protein CASSLNRAGGKETQYF.

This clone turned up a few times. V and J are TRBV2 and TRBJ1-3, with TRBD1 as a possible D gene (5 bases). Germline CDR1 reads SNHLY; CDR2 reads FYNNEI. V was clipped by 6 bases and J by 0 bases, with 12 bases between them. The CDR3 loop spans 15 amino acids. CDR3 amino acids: CASSTGLSSGNTIYF. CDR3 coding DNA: TGTGCCAGCAGCACGGGACTCTCCTCTGGAAACACCATATATTTT.

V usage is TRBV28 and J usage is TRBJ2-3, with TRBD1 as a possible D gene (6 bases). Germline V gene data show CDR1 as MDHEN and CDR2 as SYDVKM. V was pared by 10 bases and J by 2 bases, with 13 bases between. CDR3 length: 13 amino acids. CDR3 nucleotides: TGTGCCACCAACAGGGATTCCACAGATACGCAGTATTTT. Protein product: CATNRDSTDTQYF.

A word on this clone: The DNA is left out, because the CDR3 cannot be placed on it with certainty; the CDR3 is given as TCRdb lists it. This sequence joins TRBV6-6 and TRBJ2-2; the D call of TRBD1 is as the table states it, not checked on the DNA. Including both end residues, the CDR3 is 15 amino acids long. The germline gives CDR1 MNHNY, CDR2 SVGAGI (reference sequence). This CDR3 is CASSSSDRNTGELFF.

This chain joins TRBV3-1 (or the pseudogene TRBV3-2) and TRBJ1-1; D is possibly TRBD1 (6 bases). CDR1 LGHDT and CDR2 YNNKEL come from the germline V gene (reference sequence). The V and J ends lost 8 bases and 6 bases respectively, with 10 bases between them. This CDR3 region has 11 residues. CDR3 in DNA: TGTGCCAGCCGGGGGGCCTCTGAAGCTTTCTTT. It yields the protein CASRGASEAFF.

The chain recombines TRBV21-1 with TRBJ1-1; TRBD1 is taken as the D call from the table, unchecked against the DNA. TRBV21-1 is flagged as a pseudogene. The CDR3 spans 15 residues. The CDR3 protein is CASSKFKTGNTEAFF. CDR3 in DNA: TGTGCCAGCAGCAAATTTAAGACAGGGAACACTGAAGCTTTCTTT.

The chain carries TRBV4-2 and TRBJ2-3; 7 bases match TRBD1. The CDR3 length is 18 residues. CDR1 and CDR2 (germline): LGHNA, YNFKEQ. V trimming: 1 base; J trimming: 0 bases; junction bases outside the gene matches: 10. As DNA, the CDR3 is TGTGCCAGCAGCCAAGGGGACGCGGACAGGTTTAGCACAGATACGCAGTATTTT. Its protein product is CASSQGDADRFSTDTQYF.

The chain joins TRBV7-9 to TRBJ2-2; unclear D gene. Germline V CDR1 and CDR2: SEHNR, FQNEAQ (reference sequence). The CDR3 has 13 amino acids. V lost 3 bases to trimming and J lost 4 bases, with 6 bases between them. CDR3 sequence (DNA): TGTGCCAGCAGCTTCGGTATCACCGGGGAGCTGTTTTTT. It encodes CASSFGITGELFF.

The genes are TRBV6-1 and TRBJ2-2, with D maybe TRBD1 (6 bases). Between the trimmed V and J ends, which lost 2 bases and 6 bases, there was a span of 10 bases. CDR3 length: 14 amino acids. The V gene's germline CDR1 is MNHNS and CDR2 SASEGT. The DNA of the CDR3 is TGTGCCAGCAGTGAACAGGGGAGTCCCGGGGAGCTGTTTTTT. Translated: CASSEQGSPGELFF.

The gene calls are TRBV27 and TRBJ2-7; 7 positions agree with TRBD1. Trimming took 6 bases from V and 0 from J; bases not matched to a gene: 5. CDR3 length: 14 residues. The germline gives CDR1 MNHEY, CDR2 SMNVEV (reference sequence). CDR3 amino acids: CASSRDSVSYEQYF. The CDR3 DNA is TGTGCCAGCAGCCGGGACAGTGTCTCCTACGAGCAGTACTTC.

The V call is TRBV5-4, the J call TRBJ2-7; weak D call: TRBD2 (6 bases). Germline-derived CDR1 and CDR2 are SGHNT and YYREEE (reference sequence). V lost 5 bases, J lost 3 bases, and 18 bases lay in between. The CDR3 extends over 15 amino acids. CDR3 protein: CASSLMGGSLYEQYF. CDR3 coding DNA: TGTGCCAGCAGTCTTATGGGGGGAAGCCTCTACGAGCAGTACTTC. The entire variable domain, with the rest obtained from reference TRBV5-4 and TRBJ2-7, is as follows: ETGVTQSPTHLIKTRGQQVTLRCSSQSGHNTVSWYQQALGQGPQFIFQYYREEENGRGNFPPRFSGLQFPNYSSELNVNALELDDSALYLCASSLMGGSLYEQYFGPGTRLTVT.

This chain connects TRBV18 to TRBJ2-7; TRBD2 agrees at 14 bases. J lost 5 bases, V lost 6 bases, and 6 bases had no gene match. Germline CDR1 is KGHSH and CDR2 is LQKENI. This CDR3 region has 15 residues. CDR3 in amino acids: CASSPLGLAGDEQYF. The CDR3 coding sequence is TGTGCCAGCTCGCCCCTGGGACTAGCGGGAGACGAGCAGTACTTC.

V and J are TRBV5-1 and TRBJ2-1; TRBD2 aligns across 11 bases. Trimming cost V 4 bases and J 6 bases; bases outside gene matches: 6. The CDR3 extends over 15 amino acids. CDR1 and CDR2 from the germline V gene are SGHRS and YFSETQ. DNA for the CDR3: TGCGCCAGCAGCCCAGGACTAGCGGGCAGCAATGAGCAGTTCTTC. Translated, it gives CASSPGLAGSNEQFF.

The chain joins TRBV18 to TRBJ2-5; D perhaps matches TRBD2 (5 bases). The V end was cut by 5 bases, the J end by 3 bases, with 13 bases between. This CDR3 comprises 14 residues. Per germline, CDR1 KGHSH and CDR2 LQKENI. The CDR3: CASSAGRTEETQYF. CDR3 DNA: TGTGCCAGCTCAGCGGGCCGCACTGAAGAGACCCAGTACTTC.

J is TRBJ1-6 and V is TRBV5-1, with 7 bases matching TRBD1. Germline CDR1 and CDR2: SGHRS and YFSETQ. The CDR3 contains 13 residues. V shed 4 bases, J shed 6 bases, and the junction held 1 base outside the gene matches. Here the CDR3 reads CASSRDSNSPLHF. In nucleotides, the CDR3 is TGCGCCAGCAGCAGGGACAGTAATTCACCCCTCCACTTT.

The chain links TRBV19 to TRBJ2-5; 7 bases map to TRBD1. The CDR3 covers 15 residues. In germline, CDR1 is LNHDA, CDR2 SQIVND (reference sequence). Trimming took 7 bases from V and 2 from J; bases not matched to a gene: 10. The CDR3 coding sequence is TGTGCCAGTACCGAGGGGACAGCCCAGCAAGAGACCCAGTACTTC. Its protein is CASTEGTAQQETQYF.

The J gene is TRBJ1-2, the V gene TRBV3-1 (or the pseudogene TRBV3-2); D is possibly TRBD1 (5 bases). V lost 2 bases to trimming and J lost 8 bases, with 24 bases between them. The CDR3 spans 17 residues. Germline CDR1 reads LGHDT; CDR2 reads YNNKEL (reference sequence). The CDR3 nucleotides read TGTGCCAGCAGCCAATCAACCATGGGGCGCCTATCCGGGGGCTACACCTTC. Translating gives CASSQSTMGRLSGGYTF.

The CDR3: CASSPPTGTGPEKLFF. For the CDR3, the DNA is TGCGCCAGCAGCCCCCCGACCGGGACAGGGCCCGAAAAACTGTTTTTT. The genes are TRBV5-1 and TRBJ1-4, with 9 bases fitting TRBD1. Losses at the gene ends were 4 bases for V and 8 bases for J; bases not matched to a gene: 12. The V gene's germline CDR1 is SGHRS and CDR2 YFSETQ. The CDR3 sequence is 16 residues long. Full variable domain (outside the CDR3, taken from reference TRBV5-1 and TRBJ1-4): KAGVTQTPRYLIKTRGQQVTLSCSPISGHRSVSWYQQTPGQGLQFLFEYFSETQRNKGNFPGRFSGRQFSNSRSEMNVSTLELGDSALYLCASSPPTGTGPEKLFFGSGTQLSVL.

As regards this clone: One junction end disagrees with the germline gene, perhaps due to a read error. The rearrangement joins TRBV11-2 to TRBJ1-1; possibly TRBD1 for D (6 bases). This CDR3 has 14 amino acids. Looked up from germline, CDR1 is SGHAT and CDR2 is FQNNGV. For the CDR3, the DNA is TGTGCCAGCAGCCCCTCCCAGGGGAACCCTGAAGCTTTCTTT. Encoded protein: CASSPSQGNPEAFF.

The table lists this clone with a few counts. This chain's CDR3 is CASSRGGSSYNEQFF. For the CDR3, the DNA is TGTGCCAGCAGCCGTGGCGGGAGCTCCTACAATGAGCAGTTCTTC. The gene calls are TRBV11-2 and TRBJ2-1; the match to TRBD2 covers 7 bases. CDR3 length equals 15 residues. V dropped 5 bases and J dropped 0; count of bases not matched to a gene: 4. CDR1 and CDR2 (germline): SGHAT, FQNNGV.